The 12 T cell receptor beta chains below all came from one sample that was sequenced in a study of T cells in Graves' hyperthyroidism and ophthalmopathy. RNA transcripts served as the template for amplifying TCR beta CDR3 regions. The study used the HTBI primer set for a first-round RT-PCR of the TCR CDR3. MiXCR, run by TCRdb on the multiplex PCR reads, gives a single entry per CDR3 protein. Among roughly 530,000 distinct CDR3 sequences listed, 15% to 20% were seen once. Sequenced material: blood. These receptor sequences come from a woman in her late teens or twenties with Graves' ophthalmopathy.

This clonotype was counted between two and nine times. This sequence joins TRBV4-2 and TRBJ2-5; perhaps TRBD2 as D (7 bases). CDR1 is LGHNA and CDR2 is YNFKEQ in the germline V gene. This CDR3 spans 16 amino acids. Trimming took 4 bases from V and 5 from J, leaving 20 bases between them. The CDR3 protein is CASSPEGGAILETQYF. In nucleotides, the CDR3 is TGTGCCAGCAGCCCCGAGGGGGGGGCAATATTGGAGACCCAGTACTTC.

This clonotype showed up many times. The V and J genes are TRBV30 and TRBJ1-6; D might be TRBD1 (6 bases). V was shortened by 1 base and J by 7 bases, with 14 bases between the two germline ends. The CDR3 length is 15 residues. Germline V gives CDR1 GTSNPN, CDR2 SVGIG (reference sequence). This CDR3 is CAWSATGLRNSPLHF. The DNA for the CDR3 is TGTGCCTGGAGTGCGACAGGCCTCAGGAATTCACCCCTCCACTTT.

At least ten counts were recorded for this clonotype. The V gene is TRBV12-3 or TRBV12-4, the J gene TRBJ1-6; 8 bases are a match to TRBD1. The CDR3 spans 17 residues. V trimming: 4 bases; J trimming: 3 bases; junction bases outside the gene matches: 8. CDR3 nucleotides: TGTGCCAGCAGTTCCGACAGGGGTGGGGTCTATAATTCACCCCTCCACTTT. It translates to CASSSDRGGVYNSPLHF.

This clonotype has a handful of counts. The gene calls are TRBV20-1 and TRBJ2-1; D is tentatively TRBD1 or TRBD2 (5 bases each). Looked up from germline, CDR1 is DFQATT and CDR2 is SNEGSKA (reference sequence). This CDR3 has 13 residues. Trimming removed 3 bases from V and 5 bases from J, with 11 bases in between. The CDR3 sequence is CSARGRRDNEQFF. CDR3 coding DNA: TGCAGTGCTAGGGGACGAAGAGACAATGAGCAGTTCTTC.

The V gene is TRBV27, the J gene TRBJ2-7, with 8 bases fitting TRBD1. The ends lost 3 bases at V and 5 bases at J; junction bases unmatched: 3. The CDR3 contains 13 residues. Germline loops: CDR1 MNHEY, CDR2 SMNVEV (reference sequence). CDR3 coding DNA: TGTGCCAGCAGTTTGACAGGGGATAACGAGCAGTACTTC. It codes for CASSLTGDNEQYF.

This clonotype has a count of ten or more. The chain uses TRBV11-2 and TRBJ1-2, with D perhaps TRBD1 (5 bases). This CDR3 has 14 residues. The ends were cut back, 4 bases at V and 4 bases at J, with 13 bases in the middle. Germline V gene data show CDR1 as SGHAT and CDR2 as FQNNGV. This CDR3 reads CASSWGGGSYGYTF. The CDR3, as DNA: TGTGCCAGCAGCTGGGGGGGGGGGTCCTATGGCTACACCTTC.

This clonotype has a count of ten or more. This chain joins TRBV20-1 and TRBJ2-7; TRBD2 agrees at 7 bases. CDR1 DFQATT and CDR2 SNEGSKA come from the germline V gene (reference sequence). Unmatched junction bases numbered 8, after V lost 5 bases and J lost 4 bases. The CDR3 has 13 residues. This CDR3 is CSAFGGRGYEQYF. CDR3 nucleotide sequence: TGCAGTGCTTTTGGCGGGAGAGGGTACGAGCAGTACTTC.

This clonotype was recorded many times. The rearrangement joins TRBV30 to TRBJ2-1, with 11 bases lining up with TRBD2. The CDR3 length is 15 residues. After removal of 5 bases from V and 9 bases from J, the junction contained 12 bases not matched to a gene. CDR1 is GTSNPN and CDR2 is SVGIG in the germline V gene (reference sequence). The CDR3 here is CAWGSGRALRSEQFF. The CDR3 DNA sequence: TGTGCCTGGGGTAGCGGGAGGGCCCTCAGGAGTGAGCAGTTCTTC.

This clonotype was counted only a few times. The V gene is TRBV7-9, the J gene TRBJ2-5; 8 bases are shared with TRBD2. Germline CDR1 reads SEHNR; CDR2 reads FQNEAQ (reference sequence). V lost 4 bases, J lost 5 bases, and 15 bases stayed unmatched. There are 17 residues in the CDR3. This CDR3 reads CASSSGHSGTLGETQYF. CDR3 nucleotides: TGTGCCAGCAGCTCAGGTCATAGCGGGACTCTAGGGGAGACCCAGTACTTC.

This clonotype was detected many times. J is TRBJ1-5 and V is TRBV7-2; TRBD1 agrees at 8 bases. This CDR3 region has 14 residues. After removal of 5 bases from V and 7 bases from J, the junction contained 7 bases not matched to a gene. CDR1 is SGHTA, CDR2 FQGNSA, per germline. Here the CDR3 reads CASSHDRGYQPQHF. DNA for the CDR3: TGTGCCAGCAGCCATGACAGGGGTTACCAGCCCCAGCATTTT.

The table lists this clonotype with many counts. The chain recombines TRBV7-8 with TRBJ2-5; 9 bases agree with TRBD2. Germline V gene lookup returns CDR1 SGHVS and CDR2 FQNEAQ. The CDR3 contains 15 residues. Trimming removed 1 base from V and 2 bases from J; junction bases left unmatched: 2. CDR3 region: CASSLGAGGQETQYF. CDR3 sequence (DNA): TGTGCCAGCAGCTTAGGGGCGGGAGGGCAAGAGACCCAGTACTTC.

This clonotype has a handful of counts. CDR3 DNA: TGTGCCAGCAGTTACGGGGACATATCTGAAGCTTTCTTT. Encoded protein: CASSYGDISEAFF. The V gene is TRBV6-1, the J gene TRBJ1-1; D is perhaps TRBD1 (6 bases). Looked up from germline, CDR1 is MNHNS and CDR2 is SASEGT. V was clipped by 5 bases and J by 6 bases, with 13 bases between them. The CDR3 covers 13 residues.